Given below is one T cell receptor beta chain in context. The antigen is unknown. At deep level, the assay was performed. Sequencing used immunoSEQ multiplex PCR; TCRdb keeps in-frame clones, though not all of them. This table has more than 90,000 clones, under 80% appearing once. This record comes from a study of shared clonotypes between healthy human individuals. Notes on the study in general: When compared with the clonotypes that were shared by all four sorted-subset donors, the non-shared clonotypes turned out to have lower generation probabilities. In general, naive subsets displayed greater estimated richness than memory subsets did.

Trimming removed 5 bases from V and 0 bases from J, with 11 bases in between. Germline CDR1 reads SEHNR; CDR2 reads FQNEAQ (reference sequence). There are 15 residues in the CDR3. The donors, healthy adults who were HIV-negative, had experienced no recent acute infections or vaccinations. The receptor was derived from a man younger than 40 in good health. The chain recombines TRBV7-9 with TRBJ2-1, with no clear D. The sequenced material came from memory CD8+ T cells sorted from blood. This sample's subset: CD45RO+ cells pooled with CCR7-negative TemRA cells. CDR3 bases: TGTGCCAGCAGCGTAGGCCGGGTCTCCTACAATGAGCAGTTCTTC. Translated: CASSVGRVSYNEQFF. Variable domain in full (rest from reference TRBV7-9 and TRBJ2-1): DTGVSQNPRHKITKRGQNVTFRCDPISEHNRLYWYRQTLGQGPEFLTYFQNEAQLEKSRLLSDRFSAERPKGSFSTLEIQRTEQGDSAMYLCASSVGRVSYNEQFFGPGTRLTVL.